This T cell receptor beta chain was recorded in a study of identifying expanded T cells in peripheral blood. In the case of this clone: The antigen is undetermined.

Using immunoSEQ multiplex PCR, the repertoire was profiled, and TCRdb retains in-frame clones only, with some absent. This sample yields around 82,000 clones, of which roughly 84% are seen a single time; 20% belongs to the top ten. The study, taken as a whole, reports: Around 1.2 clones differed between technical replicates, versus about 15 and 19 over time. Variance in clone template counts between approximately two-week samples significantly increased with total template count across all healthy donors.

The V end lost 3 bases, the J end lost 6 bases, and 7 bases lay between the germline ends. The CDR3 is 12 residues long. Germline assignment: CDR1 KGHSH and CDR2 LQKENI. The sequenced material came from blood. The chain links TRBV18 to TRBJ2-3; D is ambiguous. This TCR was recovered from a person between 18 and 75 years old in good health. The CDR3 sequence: CASSPELDTQYF. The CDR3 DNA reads TGTGCCAGCTCACCCGAGTTGGATACGCAGTATTTT.